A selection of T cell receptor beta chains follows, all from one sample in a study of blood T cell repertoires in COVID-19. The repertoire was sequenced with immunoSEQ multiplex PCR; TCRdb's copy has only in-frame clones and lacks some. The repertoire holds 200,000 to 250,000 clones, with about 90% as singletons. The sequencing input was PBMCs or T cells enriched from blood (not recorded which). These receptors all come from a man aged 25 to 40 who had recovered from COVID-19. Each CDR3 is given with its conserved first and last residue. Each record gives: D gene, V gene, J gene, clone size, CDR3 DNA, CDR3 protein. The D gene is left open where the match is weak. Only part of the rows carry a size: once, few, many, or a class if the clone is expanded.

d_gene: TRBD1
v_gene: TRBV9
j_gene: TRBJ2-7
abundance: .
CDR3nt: TGTGCCAGCAGCTCATCCGGGACAGGGAACTACGAGCAGTACTTC
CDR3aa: CASSSSGTGNYEQYF

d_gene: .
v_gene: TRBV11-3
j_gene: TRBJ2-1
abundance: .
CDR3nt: TGTGCCAGCAGCTTAGAAGGGACATCTCTCAATGAGCAGTTCTTC
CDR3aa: CASSLEGTSLNEQFF

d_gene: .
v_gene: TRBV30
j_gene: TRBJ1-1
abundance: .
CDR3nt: TGTGCCTGGAGTGGACGGGGGGGGTGGAACACTGAAGCTTTCTTT
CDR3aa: CAWSGRGGWNTEAFF

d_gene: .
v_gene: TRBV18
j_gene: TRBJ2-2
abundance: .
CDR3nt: TGTGCCAGCTCACGACCACCAGGACAGACCGGGGAGCTGTTTTTT
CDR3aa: CASSRPPGQTGELFF

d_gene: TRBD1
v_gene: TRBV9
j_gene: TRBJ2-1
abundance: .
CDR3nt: TGTGCCAGCAGCGATGGGTGGACAGGGTCCTACAATGAGCAGTTCTTC
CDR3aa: CASSDGWTGSYNEQFF

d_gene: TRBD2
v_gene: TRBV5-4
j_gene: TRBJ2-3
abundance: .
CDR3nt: TGTGCCAGCAGCGCTAGGACTAGCGGAAGCACAGATACGCAGTATTTT
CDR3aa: CASSARTSGSTDTQYF

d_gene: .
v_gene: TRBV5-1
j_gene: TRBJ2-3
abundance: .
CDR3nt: TGCGCCAGCAAATTTAGCGCTGCTAGCACAGATACGCAGTATTTT
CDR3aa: CASKFSAASTDTQYF

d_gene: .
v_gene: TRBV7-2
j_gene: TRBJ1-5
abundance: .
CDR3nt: TGTGCCAGCAGCTTAGGCTCGAGTACGGGTCAGCCCCAGCATTTT
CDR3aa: CASSLGSSTGQPQHF

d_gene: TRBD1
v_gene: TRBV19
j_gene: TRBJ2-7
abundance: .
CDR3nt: TGTGCCAGTAGTATTAGTGGGACAGGACTCTACGAGCAGTACTTC
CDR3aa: CASSISGTGLYEQYF

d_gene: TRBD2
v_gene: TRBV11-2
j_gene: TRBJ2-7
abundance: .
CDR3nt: TGTGCCAGCAGCTTAGAAGCGGGAGGATTCGCCTACGAGCAGTACTTC
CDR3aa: CASSLEAGGFAYEQYF

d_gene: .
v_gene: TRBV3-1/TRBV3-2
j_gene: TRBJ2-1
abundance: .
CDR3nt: TGTGCCAGCAGCCATGCAGGGGACAATGAGCAGTTCTTC
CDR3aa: CASSHAGDNEQFF

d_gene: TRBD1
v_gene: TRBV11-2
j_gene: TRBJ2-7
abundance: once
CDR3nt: TGTGCCAGCAGCTACATCACCAGGGGGCAAGACGAGCAGTACTTC
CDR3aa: CASSYITRGQDEQYF

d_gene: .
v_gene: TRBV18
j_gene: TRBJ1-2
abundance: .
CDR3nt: TGTGCCAGCTCATTTTACAGGACAGCTAACTATGGCTACACCTTC
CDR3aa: CASSFYRTANYGYTF

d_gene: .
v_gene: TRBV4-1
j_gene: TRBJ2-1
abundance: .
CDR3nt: TGCGCCAGCAGCCAACCCCGGGAACACGAGCAGTTCTTC
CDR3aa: CASSQPREHEQFF

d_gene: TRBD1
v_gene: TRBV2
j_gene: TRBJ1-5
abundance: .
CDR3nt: TGTGCCAGCAGTGAAGCTGCGTGGGGGGCAGGGGGCGACGGGGAGCCCCAGCATTTT
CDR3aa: CASSEAAWGAGGDGEPQHF

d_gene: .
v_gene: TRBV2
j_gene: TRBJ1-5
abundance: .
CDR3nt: TGTGCCAGCAGTATGGACAGCGGCAATCAGCCCCAGCATTTT
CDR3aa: CASSMDSGNQPQHF

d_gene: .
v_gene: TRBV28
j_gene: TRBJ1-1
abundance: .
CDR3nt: TGTGCCAGCAGTTTACCGGGGGATAGGTTGGTCACTGAAGCTTTCTTT
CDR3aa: CASSLPGDRLVTEAFF

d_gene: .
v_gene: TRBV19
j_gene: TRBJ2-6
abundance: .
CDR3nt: TGTGCCAGTAGTATTTTGAGCTCTGGGGCCAACGTCCTGACTTTC
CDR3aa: CASSILSSGANVLTF

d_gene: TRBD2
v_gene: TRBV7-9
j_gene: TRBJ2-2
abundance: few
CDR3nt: TGTGCCAGCAGCTTAGCCGGCACTAGCGGGAACACCGGGGAGCTGTTTTTT
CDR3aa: CASSLAGTSGNTGELFF

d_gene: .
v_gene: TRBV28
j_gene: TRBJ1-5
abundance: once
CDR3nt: TGTGCCAGCAGTTCGGACAGACCATTCAATCAGCCCCAGCATTTT
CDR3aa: CASSSDRPFNQPQHF

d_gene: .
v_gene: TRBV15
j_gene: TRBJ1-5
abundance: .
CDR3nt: TGTGCCACCAGCAGAGGGGGGCTCAATCAGCCCCAGCATTTT
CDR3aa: CATSRGGLNQPQHF

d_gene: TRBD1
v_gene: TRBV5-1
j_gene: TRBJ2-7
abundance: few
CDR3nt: TGCGCCAGCAGCGGGACAGGGGGCCACGAGCAGTACTTC
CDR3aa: CASSGTGGHEQYF

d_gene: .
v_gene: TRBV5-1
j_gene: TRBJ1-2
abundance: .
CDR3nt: TGCGCCAGCAGCCCAGACAGCCCGGTCGGCTACACCTTC
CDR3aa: CASSPDSPVGYTF

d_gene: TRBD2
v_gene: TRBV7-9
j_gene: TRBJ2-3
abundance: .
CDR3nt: TGTGCCAGCAGCTTAGGGCGCGGGGGGCCTGACACAGATACGCAGTATTTT
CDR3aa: CASSLGRGGPDTDTQYF

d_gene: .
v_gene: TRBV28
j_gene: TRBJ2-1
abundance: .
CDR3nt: TGTGCCAGCAGCTCATACACAATCCACTACAATGAGCAGTTCTTC
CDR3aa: CASSSYTIHYNEQFF

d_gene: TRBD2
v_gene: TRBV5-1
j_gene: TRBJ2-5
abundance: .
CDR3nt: TGCGCCAGCAGCTTGTTAGCGGGAGGAGGGGAGACCCAGTACTTC
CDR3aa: CASSLLAGGGETQYF

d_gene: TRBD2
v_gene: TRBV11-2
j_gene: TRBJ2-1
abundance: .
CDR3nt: TGTGCCAGCAGCCTCCGGACTAGCGGGAGTTCGGTTGTCGATGAGCAGTTCTTC
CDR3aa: CASSLRTSGSSVVDEQFF

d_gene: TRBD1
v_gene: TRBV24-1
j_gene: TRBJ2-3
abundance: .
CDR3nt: TGTGCCACCAGTGAGTTTAGGGACAGGGGGCATCCCACAGATACGCAGTATTTT
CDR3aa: CATSEFRDRGHPTDTQYF

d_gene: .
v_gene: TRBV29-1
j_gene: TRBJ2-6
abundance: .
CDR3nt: TGCAGCGTTGTCATGACAGATCGCTCTGGGGCCAACGTCCTGACTTTC
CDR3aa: CSVVMTDRSGANVLTF

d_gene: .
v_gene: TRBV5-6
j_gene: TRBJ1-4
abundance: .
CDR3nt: TGTGCCAGCAGCCCAGTCCATCCTCCTGAAAAACTGTTTTTT
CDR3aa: CASSPVHPPEKLFF

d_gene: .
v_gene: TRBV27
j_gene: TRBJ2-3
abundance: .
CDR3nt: TGTGCCAGCAGTTTATTCCCGACAGCAGATACGCAGTATTTT
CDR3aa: CASSLFPTADTQYF